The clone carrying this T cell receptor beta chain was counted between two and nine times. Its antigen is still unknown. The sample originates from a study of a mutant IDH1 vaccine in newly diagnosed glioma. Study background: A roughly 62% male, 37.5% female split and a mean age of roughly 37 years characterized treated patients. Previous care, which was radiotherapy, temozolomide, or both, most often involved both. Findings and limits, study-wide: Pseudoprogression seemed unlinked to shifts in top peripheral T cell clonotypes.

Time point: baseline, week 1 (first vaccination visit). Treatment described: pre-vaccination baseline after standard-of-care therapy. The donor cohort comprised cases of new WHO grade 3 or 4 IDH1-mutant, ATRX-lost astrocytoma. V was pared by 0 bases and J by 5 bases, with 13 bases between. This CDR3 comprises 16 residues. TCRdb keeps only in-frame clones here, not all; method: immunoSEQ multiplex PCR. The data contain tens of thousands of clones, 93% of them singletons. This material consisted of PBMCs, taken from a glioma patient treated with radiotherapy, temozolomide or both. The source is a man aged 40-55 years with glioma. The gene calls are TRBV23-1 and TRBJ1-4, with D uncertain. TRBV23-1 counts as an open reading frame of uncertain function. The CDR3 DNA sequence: TGCGCCAGCAGTCAATCGGGGTCTGGACGGAATGAAAAACTGTTTTTT. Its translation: CASSQSGSGRNEKLFF.